The rows below give T cell receptor beta chains drawn from one sample of a study of CD8 T cells in Susac syndrome. TCRdb re-called the immunoSEQ multiplex PCR reads with MiXCR, one entry per CDR3 protein. The sample has some 300,000 distinct CDR3 sequences; around 91% are singletons. Sequencing was done on a sample of CD8+ T cells from PBMCs. Receptor source: a human donor with multiple sclerosis. CDR3s include the opening cysteine and the closing phenylalanine or tryptophan. A D gene is named only where the DNA matches it firmly. Rows give clone size only sometimes, using once, few, many, or a class for an expanded clone.

clone size	V gene	D gene	J gene	CDR3 protein	CDR3 DNA
NA	TRBV19	NA	TRBJ1-5	CASSIASRGLYQPQHF	TGTGCCAGTAGTATAGCTTCTCGGGGGCTTTATCAGCCCCAGCATTTT
NA	TRBV28	NA	TRBJ2-1	CASSLGVRMNEQFF	TGTGCCAGCAGTTTAGGTGTTCGAATGAATGAGCAGTTCTTC
NA	TRBV27	NA	TRBJ1-4	CASSLSRATNEKLFF	TGTGCCAGCAGTTTGAGCAGGGCTACGAATGAAAAACTGTTTTTT
NA	TRBV13	TRBD2	TRBJ2-5	CASRARGSGGIQKTQYF	TGTGCCAGCAGGGCCCGGGGGAGCGGGGGTATCCAGAAGACCCAGTACTTC
NA	TRBV20-1	TRBD1	TRBJ2-5	CSARALDRQQETQYF	TGCAGTGCTAGAGCTCTGGACAGGCAGCAAGAGACCCAGTACTTC
NA	TRBV3-1	NA	TRBJ2-3	CASSPVGRGLTNTQYF	TGTGCCAGCAGCCCCGTGGGGCGGGGCCTCACAAATACGCAGTATTTT
once	TRBV7-9	NA	TRBJ2-3	CASSPRAPRPTSTDTQYF	TGTGCCAGCAGCCCCCGGGCCCCAAGACCCACTAGCACAGATACGCAGTATTTT
NA	TRBV20-1	TRBD1	TRBJ1-2	CSADTGLGGGYTF	TGCAGTGCCGACACGGGGCTAGGGGGCGGCTACACCTTC
once	TRBV19	NA	TRBJ2-3	CASTKGPVDTQYF	TGTGCCAGTACTAAAGGGCCGGTGGATACGCAGTATTTT
NA	TRBV4-2	NA	TRBJ2-5	CASSQDKGTSETQYF	TGTGCCAGCAGCCAAGATAAGGGTACCAGTGAGACCCAGTACTTC
NA	TRBV19	NA	TRBJ1-1	CASRQRQDYMNTEAFF	TGTGCCAGTAGACAACGACAGGATTATATGAACACTGAAGCTTTCTTT
NA	TRBV4-1	NA	TRBJ2-2	CASSQGNPFTGELFF	TGCGCCAGCAGCCAAGGTAATCCTTTCACCGGGGAGCTGTTTTTT
NA	TRBV3-1	TRBD2	TRBJ2-5	CASSRLGTSGRVPYGGTQYF	TGTGCCAGCAGCCGACTTGGAACTAGCGGGAGGGTCCCTTACGGCGGGACCCAGTACTTC
NA	TRBV6-5	NA	TRBJ1-1	CASSYTRGGGLNTEAFF	TGTGCCAGCAGTTACACCAGAGGGGGGGGGCTGAACACTGAAGCTTTCTTT
NA	TRBV28	TRBD2	TRBJ2-6	CASSSPPGGSSGANVLTF	TGTGCCAGCAGTTCCCCTCCGGGAGGCTCCTCTGGGGCCAACGTCCTGACTTTC
NA	TRBV7-7	TRBD2	TRBJ2-7	CASSLFSGPSYEQYF	TGTGCTAGCAGCTTATTTAGCGGGCCGTCCTACGAGCAGTACTTC
NA	TRBV13	TRBD2	TRBJ2-3	CASGTSGTDTQYF	TGTGCCAGCGGGACTAGCGGCACAGATACGCAGTATTTT
NA	TRBV20-1	NA	TRBJ1-6	CSARETASSYNSPLHF	TGCAGTGCTAGAGAGACGGCTAGCTCCTATAATTCACCCCTCCACTTT
NA	TRBV29-1	NA	TRBJ2-1	CSVEDGRGSDEQFF	TGCAGCGTTGAAGATGGTAGGGGCTCTGATGAGCAGTTCTTC
NA	TRBV29-1	TRBD2	TRBJ2-7	CSVLLAGEDEQYF	TGCAGCGTCCTACTGGCGGGAGAAGACGAGCAGTACTTC
NA	TRBV2	TRBD2	TRBJ2-1	CATYSGRENNEQFF	TGTGCCACCTATAGCGGGAGGGAAAACAATGAGCAGTTCTTC
NA	TRBV5-1	NA	TRBJ1-2	CASSLRDSNYGYTF	TGCGCCAGCAGCCTCAGGGATTCGAACTATGGCTACACCTTC
NA	TRBV4-1	NA	TRBJ2-2	CASSQLGGTTGELFF	TGCGCCAGCAGCCAACTAGGGGGTACCACCGGGGAGCTGTTTTTT
NA	TRBV7-3	TRBD2	TRBJ2-1	CASSLGAGAAYNEQFF	TGTGCCAGCAGTCTGGGTGCGGGAGCCGCCTACAATGAGCAGTTCTTC
NA	TRBV20-1	NA	TRBJ2-1	CSASWTNYNEQFF	TGCAGTGCTAGCTGGACAAACTACAATGAGCAGTTCTTC
NA	TRBV24-1	NA	TRBJ2-1	CATSERAGRKYNEQFF	TGTGCCACCAGTGAGCGGGCGGGGAGGAAATACAATGAGCAGTTCTTC
NA	TRBV7-6	TRBD2	TRBJ2-7	CASSLALAGGTYEQYF	TGTGCCAGCAGCTTAGCCCTAGCGGGAGGAACCTACGAGCAGTACTTC
few	TRBV7-3	TRBD2	TRBJ2-7	CASSPLGGRSYEQYF	TGTGCCAGCAGCCCCTTGGGCGGGAGGTCGTACGAGCAGTACTTC
NA	TRBV4-3	TRBD2	TRBJ2-3	CASSQDPSGVTDTQYF	TGCGCCAGCAGCCAAGATCCTAGCGGGGTCACAGATACGCAGTATTTT
NA	TRBV30	TRBD1	TRBJ2-7	CASGQGSHEQYF	TGTGCCTCGGGACAGGGGTCCCACGAGCAGTACTTC
once	TRBV29-1	NA	TRBJ2-3	CSCGGDTQYF	TGCAGCTGTGGGGGGGATACGCAGTATTTT
NA	TRBV11-2	NA	TRBJ2-7	CASSTSRGSIYEQYF	TGTGCCAGCAGCACGAGCAGGGGATCCATCTACGAGCAGTACTTC
NA	TRBV27	TRBD1	TRBJ1-1	CASAEGGGGTEAFF	TGTGCCAGCGCGGAAGGGGGCGGGGGCACTGAAGCTTTCTTT
NA	TRBV13	TRBD2	TRBJ2-5	CASSPHGGLRETQYF	TGTGCCAGCAGCCCGCACGGGGGGTTACGGGAGACCCAGTACTTC
NA	TRBV6-6	NA	TRBJ2-1	CASSPRGTPYNEQFF	TGTGCCAGCAGCCCGAGGGGAACCCCCTACAATGAGCAGTTCTTC
NA	TRBV9	NA	TRBJ2-2	CASSVGGGTSVTGELFF	TGTGCCAGCAGCGTGGGGGGAGGTACCTCGGTCACCGGGGAGCTGTTTTTT
NA	TRBV9	TRBD2	TRBJ2-3	CASKRLSTSGTDTQYF	TGTGCCAGCAAGCGACTATCAACTAGCGGCACAGATACGCAGTATTTT
NA	TRBV24-1	NA	TRBJ2-3	CATSDFYSTDTQYF	TGTGCCACCAGTGATTTCTACAGCACAGATACGCAGTATTTT
NA	TRBV10-3	NA	TRBJ2-7	CATSQGGPVIDEQYF	TGTGCCACCTCTCAGGGGGGGCCAGTAATCGACGAGCAGTACTTC
NA	TRBV24-1	NA	TRBJ2-1	CATSDPSAELGHNEQFF	TGTGCCACCAGTGACCCCTCAGCAGAGCTCGGCCACAATGAGCAGTTCTTC
NA	TRBV4-3	NA	TRBJ2-1	CASSQDAGTYNEQFF	TGCGCCAGCAGCCAAGATGCTGGGACCTACAATGAGCAGTTCTTC
NA	TRBV25-1	NA	TRBJ2-5	CASSEQGIQETQYF	TGTGCCAGCAGTGAACAGGGAATCCAAGAGACCCAGTACTTC